This TCR beta chain was recovered during a study of T cell changes during pregnancy in multiple sclerosis (dated by TCRdb to between 2018 and 2021). With regard to the full study: In women with multiple sclerosis, the researchers looked at how the T cell repertoire shifted as pregnancy progressed.

Library generation was performed with the immunoSEQ multiplex PCR assay. TCRdb stores this immuneACCESS table with in-frame sequences only. Part of the clones is absent; in the studies checked, under half of the shortfall reflects unresolved V genes, and no reason is known for the rest. The sample table records about 52,000 clones; 85% to 95% of these occur just once. The top ten hold 0.65% to 0.85% of the sample. Spanning cysteine to phenylalanine, the CDR3 consists of 18 amino acids. CDR3 DNA is the only sequence kept; it has 54 bases, read in frame from the first base. Germline trimming: 5 bases from V, 0 bases from J; junction bases outside gene matches: 11. Via the germline V gene (reference sequence), CDR1 is MNHEY and CDR2 SMNVEV. As to this clone: Its antigen has not been determined. There are no base qualities to consult, and no much larger clone falls within one base.

The chain is encoded by TRBV27 joined to TRBJ1-4, with 8 middle bases fitting TRBD1. The TCR comes from a female donor with multiple sclerosis, enrolled in a pregnancy study. The sequences come from CD4+ T cells from peripheral blood mononuclear cells, collected in the third trimester of pregnancy. The sequenced DNA is TGTGCCAGCAGTGCAAGACAGGGGCGCTTCTCAACTAATGAAAAACTGTTTTTT. This is translated as CASSARQGRFSTNEKLFF.